The rows below give T cell receptor beta chains drawn from one sample of a study of shared clonotypes between healthy human individuals. Profiled with immunoSEQ multiplex PCR; TCRdb holds only in-frame clones, not every one. Of roughly 2,000,000 clones listed, over 85% are singletons. The specimen was naive CD8+ T cells sorted from blood. All receptors come from a man between 18 and 29 years old in good health. Each CDR3 is given with its conserved first and last residue. The order of the fields is V gene, J gene, CDR3 protein.

v_call: TRBV7-2; j_call: TRBJ2-1; cdr3_aa: CASSLWTSGVDNEQFF
v_call: TRBV30; j_call: TRBJ1-1; cdr3_aa: CAWTGGEGEAFF
v_call: TRBV7-6; j_call: TRBJ1-4; cdr3_aa: CASSPGQSTTPLFF
v_call: TRBV30; j_call: TRBJ2-5; cdr3_aa: CAWSVSGDKETQYF
v_call: TRBV5-6; j_call: TRBJ2-7; cdr3_aa: CASSLVPGTYEQYF
v_call: TRBV7-6; j_call: TRBJ2-3; cdr3_aa: CASSPLFKAGGQGPTDTQYF
v_call: TRBV30; j_call: TRBJ1-1; cdr3_aa: CAWSITGPEAFF
v_call: TRBV29-1; j_call: TRBJ2-2; cdr3_aa: CSVNRAGSTGELFF
v_call: TRBV28; j_call: TRBJ2-5; cdr3_aa: CASSWRQLQETQYF
v_call: TRBV18; j_call: TRBJ2-3; cdr3_aa: CASSPKQGISDTQYF
v_call: TRBV7-9; j_call: TRBJ2-1; cdr3_aa: CASSTNRGSYNEQFF
v_call: TRBV4-3; j_call: TRBJ2-6; cdr3_aa: CASSQNRGGPLSGANVLTF
v_call: TRBV10-3; j_call: TRBJ2-1; cdr3_aa: CAISETGTEQFF
v_call: TRBV6-5; j_call: TRBJ1-1; cdr3_aa: CASSHGGGLLLEAFF
v_call: TRBV5-4; j_call: TRBJ2-7; cdr3_aa: CASSQGLAISYEQYF
v_call: TRBV6-1; j_call: TRBJ2-4; cdr3_aa: CASSPRLAKNIQYF
v_call: TRBV7-3; j_call: TRBJ2-1; cdr3_aa: CASSLSGGGGSEQFF
v_call: TRBV9; j_call: TRBJ2-1; cdr3_aa: CASGGRSNEQFF
v_call: TRBV6-5; j_call: TRBJ2-3; cdr3_aa: CASSYTPGLSPDTQYF
v_call: TRBV30; j_call: TRBJ1-1; cdr3_aa: CAWSSGGAPKAFF
v_call: TRBV28; j_call: TRBJ2-3; cdr3_aa: CASSLSAAGGASDTQYF
v_call: TRBV7-9; j_call: TRBJ1-1; cdr3_aa: CASSWVEGASEAFF
v_call: TRBV6-5; j_call: TRBJ2-1; cdr3_aa: CASSRTANNEQFF
v_call: TRBV19; j_call: TRBJ2-1; cdr3_aa: CASSLGWDEQFF
v_call: TRBV5-5; j_call: TRBJ1-2; cdr3_aa: CASSLGSNYGYTF
v_call: TRBV5-1; j_call: TRBJ2-5; cdr3_aa: CASSLLLADQETQYF
v_call: TRBV2; j_call: TRBJ2-5; cdr3_aa: CASSHDRTGEVGETQYF
v_call: TRBV5-1; j_call: TRBJ2-3; cdr3_aa: CASTLGREVGTDTQYF
v_call: TRBV2; j_call: TRBJ1-6; cdr3_aa: CASSDLGGADSIDSPLHF
v_call: TRBV7-2; j_call: TRBJ1-1; cdr3_aa: CASSLSKGTEAFF
v_call: TRBV5-6; j_call: TRBJ2-6; cdr3_aa: CASSPPSGANVLTF
v_call: TRBV4-1; j_call: TRBJ2-5; cdr3_aa: CASSQVGEGQETQYF
v_call: TRBV4-1; j_call: TRBJ2-1; cdr3_aa: CASSQGDRGRFDNEQFF
v_call: TRBV5-5; j_call: TRBJ2-7; cdr3_aa: CASSLEDRGYEQYF
v_call: TRBV10-3; j_call: TRBJ2-3; cdr3_aa: CAISEPTGAPDTQYF
v_call: TRBV6-6; j_call: TRBJ2-7; cdr3_aa: CASTLGTSGKTYEQYF
v_call: TRBV10-3; j_call: TRBJ2-6; cdr3_aa: CAISELAPSSGANVLTF
v_call: TRBV23-1; j_call: TRBJ2-6; cdr3_aa: CASSGVRQQSRANVLTF
v_call: TRBV7-8; j_call: TRBJ1-1; cdr3_aa: CASSPGATEAFF
v_call: TRBV6-5; j_call: TRBJ2-7; cdr3_aa: CASTSRDRDYEQYF
v_call: TRBV6-5; j_call: TRBJ2-1; cdr3_aa: CASTDWDGEQFF
v_call: TRBV4-3; j_call: TRBJ2-1; cdr3_aa: CASSQALYSDNEQFF
v_call: TRBV30; j_call: TRBJ1-5; cdr3_aa: CAWSEGVYSNQPQHF
v_call: TRBV29-1; j_call: TRBJ1-2; cdr3_aa: CSGWSDGYTF
v_call: TRBV27; j_call: TRBJ2-1; cdr3_aa: CASSLLAVSGSRSYNEQFF